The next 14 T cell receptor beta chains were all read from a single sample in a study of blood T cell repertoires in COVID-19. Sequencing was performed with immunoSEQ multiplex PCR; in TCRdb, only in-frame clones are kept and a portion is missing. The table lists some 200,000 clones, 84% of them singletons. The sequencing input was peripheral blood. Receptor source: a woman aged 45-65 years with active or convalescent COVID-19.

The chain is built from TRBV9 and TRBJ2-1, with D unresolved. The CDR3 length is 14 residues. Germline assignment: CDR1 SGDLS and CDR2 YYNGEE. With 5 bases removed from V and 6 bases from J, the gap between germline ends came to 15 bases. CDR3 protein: CASSRRLLPNEQFF. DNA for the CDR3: TGTGCCAGCAGTCGCCGACTTCTTCCCAATGAGCAGTTCTTC.

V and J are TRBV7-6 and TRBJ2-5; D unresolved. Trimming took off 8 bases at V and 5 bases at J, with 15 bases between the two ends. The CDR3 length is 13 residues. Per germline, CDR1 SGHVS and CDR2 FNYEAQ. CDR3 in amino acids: CASHTLQSETQYF. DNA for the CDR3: TGTGCCAGCCACACCCTACAGTCGGAGACCCAGTACTTC.

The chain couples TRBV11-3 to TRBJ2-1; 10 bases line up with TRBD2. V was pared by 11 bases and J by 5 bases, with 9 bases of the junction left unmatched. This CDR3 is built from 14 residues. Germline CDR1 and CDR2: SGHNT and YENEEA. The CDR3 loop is CAGRSGRAHNEQFF. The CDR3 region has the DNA TGTGCCGGTCGAAGCGGGAGGGCCCACAATGAGCAGTTCTTC.

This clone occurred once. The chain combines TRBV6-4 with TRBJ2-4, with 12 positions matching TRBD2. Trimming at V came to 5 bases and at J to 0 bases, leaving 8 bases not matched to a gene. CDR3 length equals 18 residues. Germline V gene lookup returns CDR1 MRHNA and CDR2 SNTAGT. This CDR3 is CASSRTSGTGLAKNIQYF. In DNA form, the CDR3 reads TGTGCCAGCAGTCGGACTAGCGGGACGGGCTTAGCCAAAAACATTCAGTACTTC.

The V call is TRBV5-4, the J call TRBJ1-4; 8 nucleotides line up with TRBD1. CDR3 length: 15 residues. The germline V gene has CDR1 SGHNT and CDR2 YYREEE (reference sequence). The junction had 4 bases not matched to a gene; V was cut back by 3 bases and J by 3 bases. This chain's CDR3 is CASSSDRGPNEKLFF. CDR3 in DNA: TGTGCCAGCAGCTCTGACAGGGGACCTAATGAAAAACTGTTTTTT. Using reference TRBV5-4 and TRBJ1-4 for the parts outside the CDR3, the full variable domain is ETGVTQSPTHLIKTRGQQVTLRCSSQSGHNTVSWYQQALGQGPQFIFQYYREEENGRGNFPPRFSGLQFPNYSSELNVNALELDDSALYLCASSSDRGPNEKLFFGSGTQLSVL.

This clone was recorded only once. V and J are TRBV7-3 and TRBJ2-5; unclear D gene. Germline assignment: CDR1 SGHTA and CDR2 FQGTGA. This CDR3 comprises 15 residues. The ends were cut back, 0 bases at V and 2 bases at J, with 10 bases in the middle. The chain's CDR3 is CASSLTPRLQETQYF. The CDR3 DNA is TGTGCCAGCAGCTTAACTCCGCGGCTTCAAGAGACCCAGTACTTC. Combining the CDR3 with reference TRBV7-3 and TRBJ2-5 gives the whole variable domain GAGVSQTPSNKVTEKGKYVELRCDPISGHTALYWYRQSLGQGPEFLIYFQGTGAADDSGLPNDRFFAVRPEGSVSTLKIQRTERGDSAVYLCASSLTPRLQETQYFGPGTRLLVL.

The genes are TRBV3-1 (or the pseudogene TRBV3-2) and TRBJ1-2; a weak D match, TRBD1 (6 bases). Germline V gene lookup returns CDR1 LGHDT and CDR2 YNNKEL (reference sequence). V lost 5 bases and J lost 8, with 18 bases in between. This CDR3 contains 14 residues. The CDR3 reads CASSVTGSGEGYTF. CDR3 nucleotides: TGTGCCAGCAGCGTTACGGGTTCAGGGGAGGGCTACACCTTC.

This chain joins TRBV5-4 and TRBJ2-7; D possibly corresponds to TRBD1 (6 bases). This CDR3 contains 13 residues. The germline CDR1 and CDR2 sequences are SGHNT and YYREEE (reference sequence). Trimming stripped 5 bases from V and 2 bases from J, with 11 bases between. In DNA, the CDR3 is TGTGCCAGCAGGAGGGCAGGGGCCTACGAGCAGTACGTC. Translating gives CASRRAGAYEQYV.

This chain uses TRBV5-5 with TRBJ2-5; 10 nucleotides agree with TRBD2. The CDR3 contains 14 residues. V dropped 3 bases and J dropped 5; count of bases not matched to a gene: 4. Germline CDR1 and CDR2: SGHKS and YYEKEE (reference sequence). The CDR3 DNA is TGTGCCAGCAGCTGGCAGACTAGCGGGGAGACCCAGTACTTC. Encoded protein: CASSWQTSGETQYF. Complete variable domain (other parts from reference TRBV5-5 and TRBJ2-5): DAGVTQSPTHLIKTRGQQVTLRCSPISGHKSVSWYQQVLGQGPQFIFQYYEKEERGRGNFPDRFSARQFPNYSSELNVNALLLGDSALYLCASSWQTSGETQYFGPGTRLLVL.

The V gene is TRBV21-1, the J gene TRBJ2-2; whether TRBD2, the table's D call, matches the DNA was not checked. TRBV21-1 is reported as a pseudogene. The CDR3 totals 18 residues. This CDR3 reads CASSYRREGPEVTGELFF. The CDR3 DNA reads TGTGCCAGCAGCTACCGGCGGGAGGGCCCGGAGGTCACCGGGGAGCTGTTTTTT.

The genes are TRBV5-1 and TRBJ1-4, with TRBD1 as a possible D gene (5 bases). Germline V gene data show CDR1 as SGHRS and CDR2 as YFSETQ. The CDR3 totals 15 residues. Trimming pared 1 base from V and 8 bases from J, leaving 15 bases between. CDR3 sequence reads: CASSLTGPYKEKLFF. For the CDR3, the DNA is TGCGCCAGCAGCTTGACAGGCCCATACAAAGAAAAACTGTTTTTT.

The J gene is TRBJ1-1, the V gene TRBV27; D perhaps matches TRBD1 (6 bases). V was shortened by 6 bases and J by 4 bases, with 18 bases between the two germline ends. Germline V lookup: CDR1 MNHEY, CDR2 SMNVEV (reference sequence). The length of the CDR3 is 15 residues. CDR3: CASRSGQIISTEAFF. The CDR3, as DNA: TGTGCCAGCAGGTCTGGACAGATAATTAGCACTGAAGCTTTCTTT.

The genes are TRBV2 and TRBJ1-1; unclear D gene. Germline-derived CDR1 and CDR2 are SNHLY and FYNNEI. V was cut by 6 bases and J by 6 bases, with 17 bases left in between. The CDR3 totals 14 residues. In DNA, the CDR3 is TGTGCCAGCAGCCTGACCCCAGGTCTCGCTGAAGCTTTCTTT. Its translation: CASSLTPGLAEAFF.

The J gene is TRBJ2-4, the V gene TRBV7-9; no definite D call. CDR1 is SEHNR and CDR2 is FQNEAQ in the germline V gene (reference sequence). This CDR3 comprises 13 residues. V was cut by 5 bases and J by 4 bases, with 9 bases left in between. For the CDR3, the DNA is TGTGCCAGCAGCGACACCCCTAAAAACATTCAGTACTTC. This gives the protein CASSDTPKNIQYF.